One sample yielded the 27 T cell receptor beta chains listed below, sequenced in a study of memory CD4+ T cells and cytomegalovirus serostatus. Single viable CD3+CD4+CD8-CD45RO+ cells were sorted as the memory CD4+ T cells. Produced via immunoSEQ multiplex PCR; TCRdb's table is partial and in-frame only. The sample includes some 48,000 clones, 75% to 85% of them seen just once. Sequencing was carried out using memory CD4+ T cells from blood. The receptors originated from an adult in good health and CMV-seronegative.

This chain joins TRBV5-1 and TRBJ2-5; 8 bases are a match to TRBD2. Germline CDR1 reads SGHRS; CDR2 reads YFSETQ. The junction had 12 bases not matched to a gene; V was cut back by 3 bases and J by 5 bases. This CDR3 comprises 16 residues. CDR3 bases: TGCGCCAGCAGCTCCACGGGGGGGGCCCCATCGGAGACCCAGTACTTC. Translated: CASSSTGGAPSETQYF. The whole variable domain, filled in from reference TRBV5-1 and TRBJ2-5, reads KAGVTQTPRYLIKTRGQQVTLSCSPISGHRSVSWYQQTPGQGLQFLFEYFSETQRNKGNFPGRFSGRQFSNSRSEMNVSTLELGDSALYLCASSSTGGAPSETQYFGPGTRLLVL.

The gene calls are TRBV11-2 and TRBJ2-6, with D perhaps given as TRBD1 or TRBD2 (5 bases each). V gave up 1 base and J gave up 0 bases, with 13 bases separating them. Germline-derived CDR1 and CDR2 are SGHAT and FQNNGV. This CDR3 is built from 18 residues. CDR3 nucleotide sequence: TGTGCCAGCAGCTTAGGAGGGGCAGGCCTCTCTGGGGCCAACGTCCTGACTTTC. Protein sequence: CASSLGGAGLSGANVLTF.

This chain links TRBV11-2 with TRBJ2-7, with 10 bases fitting TRBD1. After removal of 4 bases from V and 6 bases from J, the junction contained 9 bases not matched to a gene. From germline, CDR1 is SGHAT and CDR2 FQNNGV. The CDR3 is 15 residues long. The CDR3, as DNA: TGTGCCAGCAGCTACCGACAGGGGGCTATAGCCGAGCAGTACTTC. Its protein is CASSYRQGAIAEQYF.

In this sample, this clone turned up a few times. This chain connects TRBV5-1 to TRBJ2-1, with D possibly being TRBD1 (8 bases). CDR3 length: 14 amino acids. Trimming removed 4 bases from V and 9 bases from J, with 17 bases in between. Germline CDR1 SGHRS, CDR2 YFSETQ. For the CDR3, the DNA is TGCGCCAGCAGCCACAGGGGGAGGGAAGGTGAGCAGTTCTTC. It is translated as CASSHRGREGEQFF.

The chain combines TRBV15 with TRBJ2-5, with 7 bases aligning to TRBD2. Per germline, CDR1 LNHNV and CDR2 YYDKDF (reference sequence). V was pared by 1 base and J by 2 bases, with 4 bases of the junction left unmatched. CDR3 size: 15 residues. This CDR3 reads CATSRGQGGQETQYF. The DNA of the CDR3 is TGTGCCACCAGCAGAGGGCAGGGAGGGCAAGAGACCCAGTACTTC.

This clone was counted a few times. The chain combines TRBV27 with TRBJ2-5; D is possibly TRBD1 or TRBD2 (5 bases each). The CDR3 runs 13 residues. Germline V CDR1 and CDR2: MNHEY, SMNVEV (reference sequence). V lost 3 bases, J lost 9 bases, and 14 bases lay in between. In DNA, the CDR3 is TGTGCCAGCAGTTTCCGGGACCCTAGGGCCCAGTACTTC. Protein product: CASSFRDPRAQYF.

This clone has just a few counts. The V gene is TRBV7-9, the J gene TRBJ2-3, with D perhaps matching TRBD1 or TRBD2 (6 bases each). The CDR3 extends over 14 amino acids. Trimming took off 5 bases at V and 6 bases at J, with 15 bases between the two ends. CDR1 and CDR2 from the germline V gene are SEHNR and FQNEAQ (reference sequence). The CDR3 nucleotides read TGTGCCAGCAGCCCCGTCGGGGGCGCGGATACGCAGTATTTT. It translates to CASSPVGGADTQYF.

The V call is TRBV6-1, the J call TRBJ2-5; D unresolved. Trimming removed 3 bases from V and 5 bases from J, with 4 bases in between. Per germline, CDR1 MNHNS and CDR2 SASEGT. The CDR3 extends over 11 amino acids. Written as DNA, the CDR3 is TGTGCCAGCAGTGATCCCGAGACCCAGTACTTC. Residues: CASSDPETQYF.

This clone was seen only once. This chain's CDR3 is CASSLDGERNYGYTF. The DNA of the CDR3 is TGTGCCAGCAGCTTAGATGGGGAGAGGAACTATGGCTACACCTTC. The chain employs TRBV7-9 and TRBJ1-2, with unresolved D. The CDR3 sequence is 15 residues long. CDR1 and CDR2 (germline): SEHNR, FQNEAQ (reference sequence). V gave up 1 base and J gave up 2 bases, with 11 bases separating them.

The chain employs TRBV20-1 and TRBJ2-7; D remains unclear. This CDR3 has 11 amino acids. Looked up from germline, CDR1 is DFQATT and CDR2 is SNEGSKA (reference sequence). V was shortened by 3 bases and J by 7 bases, with 10 bases between the two germline ends. CDR3 in amino acids: CSASHLREQYF. The CDR3 nucleotides read TGCAGTGCTAGTCATTTGAGAGAGCAGTACTTC.

This sequence joins TRBV27 and TRBJ2-2; 7 bases align to TRBD1. The CDR3 has 15 residues. V trimming: 6 bases; J trimming: 1 base; junction bases outside the gene matches: 5. Germline V gene data show CDR1 as MNHEY and CDR2 as SMNVEV (reference sequence). CDR3 in amino acids: CASRKGQQNTGELFF. The CDR3 bases are TGTGCCAGCAGAAAGGGACAGCAGAACACCGGGGAGCTGTTTTTT.

This clone came up a few times. The chain combines TRBV5-1 with TRBJ1-4, with 7 bases that match TRBD1. Germline CDR1 SGHRS, CDR2 YFSETQ. The CDR3 is 15 amino acids. V was clipped by 3 bases and J by 5 bases; unmatched bases: 7. CDR3 sequence reads: CASSSTGQTNEKLFF. In DNA form, the CDR3 reads TGCGCCAGCAGCTCGACGGGACAGACGAATGAAAAACTGTTTTTT.

The V call is TRBV19, the J call TRBJ2-7; D not certain. The V end was cut by 6 bases, the J end by 7 bases, with 19 bases between. Germline CDR1 LNHDA, CDR2 SQIVND (reference sequence). This CDR3 has 14 amino acids. The DNA for the CDR3 is TGTGCCAGTAGCCCATCCGGGCCTAATGGGGAGCAGTACTTC. Translating it yields CASSPSGPNGEQYF.

V and J are TRBV6-5 and TRBJ2-1, with D possibly being TRBD2 (5 bases). Trimming took off 4 bases at V and 6 bases at J, with 16 bases between the two ends. Germline loops: CDR1 MNHEY, CDR2 SVGAGI. This CDR3 contains 15 residues. The CDR3 is CASSSDFLRGNEQFF. The CDR3 DNA reads TGTGCCAGCAGTTCGGACTTTCTACGGGGCAATGAGCAGTTCTTC.

J is TRBJ2-7 and V is TRBV11-2; TRBD2 matches at 8 bases. Trimming cost V 1 base and J 2 bases; bases outside gene matches: 10. The CDR3 runs 17 residues. The germline V gene encodes CDR1 SGHAT and CDR2 FQNNGV. CDR3 nucleotide sequence: TGTGCCAGCAGCTTAGTGGGTTGGGGACTAGAAGCCTACGAGCAGTACTTC. Its protein product is CASSLVGWGLEAYEQYF.

Sample share makes this clone medium-sized (0.01 to 0.1%). V is TRBV30 and J is TRBJ1-5, with D perhaps TRBD1 (5 bases). Germline V gene sequence: CDR1 GTSNPN, CDR2 SVGIG (reference sequence). CDR3 size: 13 residues. The ends were cut back, 4 bases at V and 4 bases at J, with 11 bases in the middle. Here the CDR3 DNA reads TGTGCCTGGACCTTAGACAGTAATCAGCCCCAGCATTTT. Translating it yields CAWTLDSNQPQHF. The entire variable domain, with the rest obtained from reference TRBV30 and TRBJ1-5, is as follows: SQTIHQWPATLVQPVGSPLSLECTVEGTSNPNLYWYRQAAGRGLQLLFYSVGIGQISSEVPQNLSASRPQDRQFILSSKKLLLSDSGFYLCAWTLDSNQPQHFGDGTRLSIL.

Comments on this clone: Compared with germline, one end of the junction differs, possibly owing to a read error. This chain connects TRBV7-7 to TRBJ2-7; D is perhaps TRBD1 (5 bases). The CDR3 has 16 amino acids. CDR1 is SSHAT, CDR2 FNYEAQ, per germline (reference sequence). The CDR3 loop is CASSLGPDRSSYEQYF. The CDR3 coding sequence is TGTGCTAGCAGCTTAGGACCAGACAGAAGCTCCTACGAGCAGTACTTC.

There are a few counts of this clone. The chain uses TRBV30 and TRBJ1-1, with TRBD1 matching 7 bases. CDR1 is GTSNPN and CDR2 is SVGIG in the germline V gene (reference sequence). This CDR3 has 15 amino acids. V lost 1 base to trimming and J lost 6 bases; unmatched junction nucleotides: 11. The chain's CDR3 is CAWSGKSQGGPEAFF. The CDR3 DNA is TGTGCCTGGAGTGGAAAGAGTCAGGGGGGACCTGAAGCTTTCTTT.

The V call is TRBV6-1, the J call TRBJ1-3, with D possibly TRBD1 on 6 matching bases. V gave up 2 bases and J gave up 4 bases, with 15 bases separating them. The V gene's germline CDR1 is MNHNS and CDR2 SASEGT. The CDR3 spans 16 residues. CDR3 nucleotides: TGTGCCAGCAGTGAATGGGGGGGCTCACGGGGAAACACCATATATTTT. This encodes CASSEWGGSRGNTIYF.

This sequence joins TRBV6-6 and TRBJ1-4; TRBD1 aligns across 9 bases. The V and J ends lost 4 bases and 7 bases, in that order; junction bases with no gene match: 7. The germline CDR1 and CDR2 sequences are MNHNY and SVGAGI (reference sequence). There are 15 residues in the CDR3. The CDR3 loop reads CASSSTTGGSEKLFF. The CDR3 DNA reads as TGTGCCAGCAGTTCAACCACAGGGGGCAGTGAAAAACTGTTTTTT.

CDR3 sequence: CSVREGRGYGYTF. The CDR3 DNA follows: TGCAGCGTTAGGGAGGGGCGCGGCTATGGCTACACCTTC. V usage is TRBV29-1 and J usage is TRBJ1-2; TRBD1 might be the D (5 bases). Germline V lookup: CDR1 SQVTM, CDR2 ANQGSEA. The CDR3 extends over 13 amino acids. Trimming took off 5 bases at V and 4 bases at J, with 14 bases between the two ends.

The chain couples TRBV7-9 to TRBJ2-7, with TRBD2 matching 10 bases. The CDR3 is 16 residues long. V was pared by 3 bases and J by 0 bases, with 5 bases of the junction left unmatched. The V gene's germline CDR1 is SEHNR and CDR2 FQNEAQ (reference sequence). CDR3 sequence reads: CASSLVASGSSYEQYF. The CDR3 DNA sequence: TGTGCCAGCAGCTTGGTGGCTAGCGGGAGCTCCTACGAGCAGTACTTC. Filled out from reference TRBV7-9 and TRBJ2-7, the complete variable domain reads DTGVSQNPRHKITKRGQNVTFRCDPISEHNRLYWYRQTLGQGPEFLTYFQNEAQLEKSRLLSDRFSAERPKGSFSTLEIQRTEQGDSAMYLCASSLVASGSSYEQYFGPGTRLTVT.

The CDR3 nucleotides are TGTGCCAGCAGTGAGTCCAGCACCCGGGCTTTCTTT. Encoded protein: CASSESSTRAFF. The rearrangement uses TRBV2 and TRBJ1-1; no clear D. The CDR3 is 12 residues long. Germline V CDR1 and CDR2: SNHLY, FYNNEI. V was pared by 3 bases and J by 11 bases, with 13 bases between.

In this sample, this clone turned up once. The chain uses TRBV6-1 and TRBJ2-2; 11 bases agree with TRBD2. The CDR3 is made up of 17 amino acids. CDR1 and CDR2 from the germline V gene are MNHNS and SASEGT. J gave up 8 bases and V 1 base, and 9 bases lay outside the gene matches. The CDR3 region has the DNA TGTGCCAGCAGTGAAGGGAGTAGCGGGAGGGTTGTGGGGGAGCTGTTTTTT. It is translated as CASSEGSSGRVVGELFF.

The V and J genes are TRBV27 and TRBJ1-4; no clear D gene. The ends were cut back, 5 bases at V and 11 bases at J, with 15 bases in the middle. This CDR3 comprises 13 residues. Looked up from germline, CDR1 is MNHEY and CDR2 is SMNVEV (reference sequence). In DNA form, the CDR3 reads TGTGCCAGCAGTACCAGGATGGGTGAGAAACTGTTTTTT. This translates into CASSTRMGEKLFF. Full variable domain (remainder filled in from reference TRBV27 and TRBJ1-4): EAQVTQNPRYLITVTGKKLTVTCSQNMNHEYMSWYRQDPGLGLRQIYYSMNVEVTDKGDVPEGYKVSRKEKRNFPLILESPSPNQTSLYFCASSTRMGEKLFFGSGTQLSVL.

The DNA for the CDR3 is TGTGCCAGCAGCTCCAGGACAGGTTTTGCAGATACGCAGTATTTT. The encoded protein is CASSSRTGFADTQYF. The chain carries TRBV7-8 and TRBJ2-3; TRBD1 aligns across 7 bases. This CDR3 region has 15 residues. V lost 4 bases and J lost 4; bases outside the gene matches: 8. The germline gives CDR1 SGHVS, CDR2 FQNEAQ. The complete variable domain, with remaining parts taken from reference TRBV7-8 and TRBJ2-3, reads GAGVSQSPRYKVAKRGQDVALRCDPISGHVSLFWYQQALGQGPEFLTYFQNEAQLDKSGLPSDRFFAERPEGSVSTLKIQRTQQEDSAVYLCASSSRTGFADTQYFGPGTRLTVL.

V and J are TRBV11-2 and TRBJ2-3; D is ambiguous. This CDR3 region has 11 residues. The germline CDR1 and CDR2 sequences are SGHAT and FQNNGV. Trimming stripped 5 bases from V and 2 bases from J, with 2 bases between. The CDR3 region is CASSPTDTQYF. In DNA form, the CDR3 reads TGTGCCAGCAGCCCCACAGATACGCAGTATTTT. Looking up the rest from reference TRBV11-2 and TRBJ2-3 gives the full variable domain: EAGVAQSPRYKIIEKRQSVAFWCNPISGHATLYWYQQILGQGPKLLIQFQNNGVVDDSQLPKDRFSAERLKGVDSTLKIQPAKLEDSAVYLCASSPTDTQYFGPGTRLTVL.